This is a list of T cell receptor beta chains from one sample in a study of beta chain features in type 1 diabetes. Measured with immunoSEQ multiplex PCR; TCRdb has only the in-frame clones, and not every one. The sample carries over 90,000 clones, under 30% recorded once. Sequenced material: central memory CD4+ T cells from blood. These receptors were obtained from a woman aged 18 to 35 with type 1 diabetes. Each CDR3 is given with its conserved first and last residue. The order of the fields is J gene, V gene, clone size, D gene, CDR3 length, CDR3 protein, CDR3 DNA. A D gene is named only where the DNA matches it firmly. Expanded clones are given a class, and other clones once, few, many or no size at all.

J: TRBJ2-1; V: TRBV9; size: few; D: TRBD2; length: 15; CDR3: CASSVAGGSGNEQFF; DNA: TGTGCCAGCAGCGTAGCTGGCGGGAGCGGCAATGAGCAGTTCTTC
J: TRBJ1-3; V: TRBV7-2; size: few; D: TRBD1; length: 15; CDR3: CASSLDTGAGNTIYF; DNA: TGTGCCAGCAGCTTAGACACAGGGGCTGGAAACACCATATATTTT
J: TRBJ2-5; V: TRBV30; size: few; D: -; length: 15; CDR3: CAWSPLHGFQETQYF; DNA: TGTGCCTGGAGCCCGCTTCATGGCTTCCAAGAGACCCAGTACTTC
J: TRBJ2-7; V: TRBV5-1; size: -; D: -; length: 12; CDR3: CASSLGDYEQYF; DNA: TGCGCCAGCAGCTTGGGAGACTACGAGCAGTACTTC
J: TRBJ1-2; V: TRBV30; size: -; D: -; length: 13; CDR3: CAWSRPGFYGYTF; DNA: TGTGCCTGGAGCCGGCCGGGATTCTATGGCTACACCTTC
J: TRBJ1-5; V: TRBV28; size: -; D: TRBD1; length: 17; CDR3: CASSFTAGTGMYQPQHF; DNA: TGTGCCAGCAGTTTCACCGCCGGGACAGGGATGTATCAGCCCCAGCATTTT
J: TRBJ1-5; V: TRBV7-9; size: -; D: -; length: 16; CDR3: CASSGGGFNSNQPQHF; DNA: TGTGCCAGCAGCGGGGGGGGATTTAACAGCAATCAGCCCCAGCATTTT
J: TRBJ2-1; V: TRBV25-1; size: few; D: TRBD2; length: 16; CDR3: CASSDVNSGIYNEQFF; DNA: TGTGCCAGCAGTGATGTAAATAGCGGGATCTACAATGAGCAGTTCTTC
J: TRBJ1-1; V: TRBV5-1; size: -; D: -; length: 14; CDR3: CASSFGKENTEAFF; DNA: TGCGCCAGCAGCTTTGGCAAAGAGAACACTGAAGCTTTCTTT
J: TRBJ2-6; V: TRBV18; size: few; D: -; length: 16; CDR3: CASSQSTLSGANVLTF; DNA: TGTGCCAGCTCGCAGTCGACTTTATCTGGGGCCAACGTCCTGACTTTC
J: TRBJ2-3; V: TRBV19; size: once; D: TRBD2; length: 12; CDR3: CASSPGGLAQYF; DNA: TGTGCCAGTAGCCCTGGGGGACTAGCGCAGTATTTT
J: TRBJ2-1; V: TRBV7-3; size: -; D: -; length: 13; CDR3: CASSLSPRTEQFF; DNA: TGTGCCAGCAGCTTAAGTCCTCGGACAGAGCAGTTCTTC
J: TRBJ2-2; V: TRBV6-1; size: few; D: TRBD1; length: 14; CDR3: CASTGTGVTGELFF; DNA: TGTGCCAGCACCGGGACAGGGGTTACCGGGGAGCTGTTTTTT
J: TRBJ2-7; V: TRBV28; size: few; D: TRBD2; length: 18; CDR3: CASSSWTSGGGSSYEQYF; DNA: TGTGCCAGCAGTTCCTGGACTAGCGGGGGAGGAAGCTCCTACGAGCAGTACTTC
J: TRBJ2-5; V: TRBV10-3; size: few; D: TRBD1; length: 13; CDR3: CAIRETGTETQYF; DNA: TGTGCCATCAGGGAGACAGGGACGGAGACCCAGTACTTC
J: TRBJ2-3; V: TRBV29-1; size: -; D: TRBD2; length: 15; CDR3: CSVSMTSVNTDTQYF; DNA: TGCAGCGTATCTATGACTAGCGTGAACACAGATACGCAGTATTTT
J: TRBJ1-5; V: TRBV2; size: many; D: -; length: 14; CDR3: CASSTGLSNQPQHF; DNA: TGTGCCAGCAGCACGGGACTAAGCAATCAGCCCCAGCATTTT
J: TRBJ1-5; V: TRBV7-2; size: -; D: -; length: 16; CDR3: CASSPRLWDTNQPQHF; DNA: TGTGCCAGCAGCCCCCGATTATGGGACACGAATCAGCCCCAGCATTTT
J: TRBJ1-5; V: TRBV6-5; size: -; D: TRBD1; length: 16; CDR3: CASSSGTQGVSQPQHF; DNA: TGTGCCAGCAGTTCGGGAACTCAGGGGGTTAGTCAGCCCCAGCATTTT
J: TRBJ2-2; V: TRBV27; size: once; D: TRBD1; length: 14; CDR3: CASRGTGAMGELFF; DNA: TGTGCCAGCAGGGGGACAGGGGCGATGGGGGAGCTGTTTTTT